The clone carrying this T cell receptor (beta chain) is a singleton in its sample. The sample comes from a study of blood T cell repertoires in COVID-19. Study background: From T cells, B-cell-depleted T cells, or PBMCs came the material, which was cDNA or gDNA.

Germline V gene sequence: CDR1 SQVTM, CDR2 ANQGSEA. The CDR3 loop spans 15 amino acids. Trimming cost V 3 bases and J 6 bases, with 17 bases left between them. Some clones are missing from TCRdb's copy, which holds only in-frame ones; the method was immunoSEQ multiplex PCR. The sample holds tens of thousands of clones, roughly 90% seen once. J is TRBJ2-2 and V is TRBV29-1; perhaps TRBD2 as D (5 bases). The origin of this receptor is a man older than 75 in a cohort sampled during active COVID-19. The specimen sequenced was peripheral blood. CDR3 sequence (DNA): TGCAGCGTTGACGTCTTCGGGAATTCTGCCGGGGAGCTGTTTTTT. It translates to CSVDVFGNSAGELFF.